This T cell receptor beta chain originates from a study of blood T cell repertoires in COVID-19. Study-level information: The study drew acute and convalescent COVID-19 samples from the United States, Italy and Spain. The cDNA or gDNA used as material had been derived from T cells, B-cell-depleted T cells, or PBMCs.

In the authors' methods: Amplified reference gene primers provided the basis for estimating nucleated cell counts. The method was immunoSEQ multiplex PCR; TCRdb's version includes in-frame clones alone and lacks a portion of them. V, J and clone size were drawn from that table, and D and trimming were deduced from the DNA. The sample records roughly 95,000 clones, 70% to 85% being singletons. The TCR sequence derives from a human donor in a cohort sampled during active COVID-19. The sequenced sample was peripheral blood.

The CDR3 spells CSVGEGLHTDTQYF. CDR3 coding DNA: TGCAGCGTTGGGGAGGGCCTCCACACAGATACGCAGTATTTT. The chain is built from TRBV29-1 and TRBJ2-3, with 7 bases that match TRBD2. Trimming cost V 4 bases and J 2 bases; bases outside gene matches: 6. The length of the CDR3 is 14 residues. CDR1 SQVTM and CDR2 ANQGSEA come from the germline V gene.